The rows below give T cell receptor beta chains drawn from one sample of a study of Ad26.COV2.S vaccination and SARS-CoV-2 variants. Clones were sequenced by immunoSEQ multiplex PCR, and TCRdb holds only the in-frame ones, with some missing. Of 300,000 to 400,000 clones listed, about 85% are singletons. The sequencing used peripheral blood, collected in a trial of Ad26.COV2.S vaccine versus placebo. The receptor source for this set is a person aged 18-60 years who received the Ad26.COV2.S COVID-19 vaccine or a placebo. The CDR3 runs from the conserved cysteine through the conserved F or W. The D gene is left open where the match is weak. Rows give clone size only sometimes, using once, few, many, or a class for an expanded clone.

CDR3 DNA: TGTGCCAGCAGCCCAGAAGCGGGAGAGCAGTACTTC
CDR3 protein: CASSPEAGEQYF
D gene: TRBD2
J gene: TRBJ2-7
clone size: NA
V gene: TRBV14

CDR3 DNA: TGTGCCAGCTCATACGGACTAGCGGGGGGACAAGAGACCCAGTACTTC
CDR3 protein: CASSYGLAGGQETQYF
D gene: TRBD2
J gene: TRBJ2-5
clone size: NA
V gene: TRBV28

CDR3 DNA: TGTGCCAGCAGTGAGGGCCCTAGCCGTTACAATGAGCAGTTCTTC
CDR3 protein: CASSEGPSRYNEQFF
D gene: NA
J gene: TRBJ2-1
clone size: NA
V gene: TRBV6-1

CDR3 DNA: TGCGCCAGCAGCTTGGGGAGCCTTGGGTATGGCTACACCTTC
CDR3 protein: CASSLGSLGYGYTF
D gene: NA
J gene: TRBJ1-2
clone size: NA
V gene: TRBV5-1

CDR3 DNA: TGTGCCAGCAGCTTATTGGCAGGGGGGGGGACTACTGAAGCTTTCTTT
CDR3 protein: CASSLLAGGGTTEAFF
D gene: TRBD1
J gene: TRBJ1-1
clone size: NA
V gene: TRBV7-6

CDR3 DNA: TGTGCCAGTCCCCTTCAGGGTCGGATCCGGGTCCAGCATTTT
CDR3 protein: CASPLQGRIRVQHF
D gene: NA
J gene: TRBJ1-5
clone size: once
V gene: TRBV18

CDR3 DNA: TGTGCCAGTAGTCATATCACAGATACGCAGTATTTT
CDR3 protein: CASSHITDTQYF
D gene: NA
J gene: TRBJ2-3
clone size: NA
V gene: TRBV19

CDR3 DNA: TGTGCCAGCAGCTTAGCGATGTTGCAAAACACTGAAGCTTTCTTT
CDR3 protein: CASSLAMLQNTEAFF
D gene: NA
J gene: TRBJ1-1
clone size: NA
V gene: TRBV7-9

CDR3 DNA: TGTGCCAGCAGCCCAAACGTTCGACAGGGGGGCTACACCTTC
CDR3 protein: CASSPNVRQGGYTF
D gene: TRBD1
J gene: TRBJ1-2
clone size: NA
V gene: TRBV28

CDR3 DNA: TGTGCCAGCAGCGTAGACTGGGGCGGCTACGAGCAGTACTTC
CDR3 protein: CASSVDWGGYEQYF
D gene: NA
J gene: TRBJ2-7
clone size: NA
V gene: TRBV9

CDR3 DNA: TGTGCCATCACAGGCGGGGGCACAGATACGCAGTATTTT
CDR3 protein: CAITGGGTDTQYF
D gene: NA
J gene: TRBJ2-3
clone size: once
V gene: TRBV10-3

CDR3 DNA: TGTGCCAGCAGTTCCGGCCAGGGGGACACTGAAGCTTTCTTT
CDR3 protein: CASSSGQGDTEAFF
D gene: TRBD1
J gene: TRBJ1-1
clone size: NA
V gene: TRBV28

CDR3 DNA: TGTGCCTCCAGAGGGGACGGGGGCACTGAAGCTTTCTTT
CDR3 protein: CASRGDGGTEAFF
D gene: NA
J gene: TRBJ1-1
clone size: NA
V gene: TRBV11-3

CDR3 DNA: TGTGCCAGCAGTTTCCGACAGGGGGCGAGTTTCGGGGAGCTGTTTTTT
CDR3 protein: CASSFRQGASFGELFF
D gene: TRBD1
J gene: TRBJ2-2
clone size: NA
V gene: TRBV27

CDR3 DNA: TGTGCCAGCAGCTTTGACAGGGGGGGAGGCGAGCAGTACTTC
CDR3 protein: CASSFDRGGGEQYF
D gene: TRBD1
J gene: TRBJ2-7
clone size: once
V gene: TRBV11-2

CDR3 DNA: TGTGCCAGCAGCTTAGATTTTACCGGGGAGCTGTTTTTT
CDR3 protein: CASSLDFTGELFF
D gene: NA
J gene: TRBJ2-2
clone size: NA
V gene: TRBV7-6

CDR3 DNA: TGTGCCAGCAGCTTAAAGGACACCATATATTTT
CDR3 protein: CASSLKDTIYF
D gene: NA
J gene: TRBJ1-3
clone size: NA
V gene: TRBV11-2

CDR3 DNA: TGTGCCATCGGGGGGCACCTACCCTACAATGAGCAGTTCTTC
CDR3 protein: CAIGGHLPYNEQFF
D gene: NA
J gene: TRBJ2-1
clone size: NA
V gene: TRBV10-3

CDR3 DNA: TGTGCCAGTAGTCGAGGGGAAGCCACTGAAGCTTTCTTT
CDR3 protein: CASSRGEATEAFF
D gene: NA
J gene: TRBJ1-1
clone size: few
V gene: TRBV19

CDR3 DNA: TGTGCCAGCAGCGCTCCAGGGGTTGGTCAGCCCCAGCATTTT
CDR3 protein: CASSAPGVGQPQHF
D gene: NA
J gene: TRBJ1-5
clone size: NA
V gene: TRBV9

CDR3 DNA: TGTGCCAGCAGACTGACTGGTTATTCACCCCTCCACTTT
CDR3 protein: CASRLTGYSPLHF
D gene: NA
J gene: TRBJ1-6
clone size: NA
V gene: TRBV12-3/TRBV12-4

CDR3 DNA: TGTGCCATCAGTGAGTCAGGGACAGGGAGAGAGACCCAGTACTTC
CDR3 protein: CAISESGTGRETQYF
D gene: TRBD1
J gene: TRBJ2-5
clone size: NA
V gene: TRBV10-3

CDR3 DNA: TGTGCCAGCAGCTTCGGGACTACGTTCCAAGAGACCCAGTACTTC
CDR3 protein: CASSFGTTFQETQYF
D gene: TRBD2
J gene: TRBJ2-5
clone size: once
V gene: TRBV7-6

CDR3 DNA: TGTGCCAGCAGCCTAGGTCTCCGCTCCTACAATGAGCAGTTCTTC
CDR3 protein: CASSLGLRSYNEQFF
D gene: NA
J gene: TRBJ2-1
clone size: NA
V gene: TRBV7-8

CDR3 DNA: TGTGCCAGCAGCCAAGGGCAGGGGCCAGATACGCAGTATTTT
CDR3 protein: CASSQGQGPDTQYF
D gene: NA
J gene: TRBJ2-3
clone size: NA
V gene: TRBV4-2

CDR3 DNA: TGTGCCAGCAGCCGGATACTAAGATCAGATACGCAGTATTTT
CDR3 protein: CASSRILRSDTQYF
D gene: NA
J gene: TRBJ2-3
clone size: NA
V gene: TRBV11-2

CDR3 DNA: TGTGCCAGCAGCTTCGACCCGAAAGAGACCCAGTACTTC
CDR3 protein: CASSFDPKETQYF
D gene: NA
J gene: TRBJ2-5
clone size: NA
V gene: TRBV7-9

CDR3 DNA: TGTGCCAGCAGTTCAACCGGGTCATCCTACGAGCAGTACTTC
CDR3 protein: CASSSTGSSYEQYF
D gene: NA
J gene: TRBJ2-7
clone size: NA
V gene: TRBV6-5

CDR3 DNA: TGTGCCAGCAGCCAAGCCAACTACGAGCAGTACTTC
CDR3 protein: CASSQANYEQYF
D gene: NA
J gene: TRBJ2-7
clone size: NA
V gene: TRBV3-1/TRBV3-2

CDR3 DNA: TGTGCCAGCAGCCACGGACCGTCCCGGGAGACCCAGTACTTC
CDR3 protein: CASSHGPSRETQYF
D gene: NA
J gene: TRBJ2-5
clone size: NA
V gene: TRBV7-9

CDR3 DNA: TGTGCCAGCAGTCAGACAGGGGACACTGAAGCTTTCTTT
CDR3 protein: CASSQTGDTEAFF
D gene: TRBD1
J gene: TRBJ1-1
clone size: NA
V gene: TRBV2

CDR3 DNA: TGCGCCAGCAGCCAAGTAGTTAACCCGACGGGCTACGAGCAGTACTTC
CDR3 protein: CASSQVVNPTGYEQYF
D gene: NA
J gene: TRBJ2-7
clone size: NA
V gene: TRBV4-1

CDR3 DNA: TGTGCCAGCAGTTTAAGGCGGGCTGAAGCTTTCTTT
CDR3 protein: CASSLRRAEAFF
D gene: NA
J gene: TRBJ1-1
clone size: once
V gene: TRBV28

CDR3 DNA: TGTGCCAGCACTCCGGGACAGGGCGATTGGGGCTACACCTTC
CDR3 protein: CASTPGQGDWGYTF
D gene: TRBD1
J gene: TRBJ1-2
clone size: NA
V gene: TRBV2

CDR3 DNA: TGTGCCAGCTTCCACCTCCTTCTGGTTGCGCAGTATTTT
CDR3 protein: CASFHLLLVAQYF
D gene: NA
J gene: TRBJ2-3
clone size: NA
V gene: TRBV2

CDR3 DNA: TGCAGCGTCCGAGCGGGGGGGGCAGATACGCAGTATTTT
CDR3 protein: CSVRAGGADTQYF
D gene: TRBD2
J gene: TRBJ2-3
clone size: NA
V gene: TRBV29-1